The present T cell receptor (beta chain) was sequenced within a study of CD8 T cells in ankylosing spondylitis. Study results and caveats: A TCR beta motif of fewer than ten highly homologous variants seemed to mark ankylosing spondylitis blood.

As the method for making TCR beta libraries, quantitative 5'-RACE with molecular barcodes was used. TCRdb itself ran the 5' RACE reads through MiXCR, one entry per CDR3 protein. The sample carries 750,000 to 850,000 distinct CDR3 sequences, approximately 12% recorded once. The germline gives CDR1 MDHEN, CDR2 SYDVKM. The V end was cut by 7 bases, the J end by 6 bases, with 16 bases between. This CDR3 region has 14 residues. This clonotype was seen a few times. Its cognate antigen is unknown. This TCR came from a male donor with ankylosing spondylitis. Source material: blood, either unsorted or a sorted T cell fraction (not recorded which). The chain joins TRBV28 to TRBJ2-4; D perhaps matches TRBD2 (6 bases). CDR3 residues: CASTLGGERNIQYF. The DNA of the CDR3 is TGTGCCAGCACCCTAGGAGGGGAGCGAAACATTCAGTACTTC.